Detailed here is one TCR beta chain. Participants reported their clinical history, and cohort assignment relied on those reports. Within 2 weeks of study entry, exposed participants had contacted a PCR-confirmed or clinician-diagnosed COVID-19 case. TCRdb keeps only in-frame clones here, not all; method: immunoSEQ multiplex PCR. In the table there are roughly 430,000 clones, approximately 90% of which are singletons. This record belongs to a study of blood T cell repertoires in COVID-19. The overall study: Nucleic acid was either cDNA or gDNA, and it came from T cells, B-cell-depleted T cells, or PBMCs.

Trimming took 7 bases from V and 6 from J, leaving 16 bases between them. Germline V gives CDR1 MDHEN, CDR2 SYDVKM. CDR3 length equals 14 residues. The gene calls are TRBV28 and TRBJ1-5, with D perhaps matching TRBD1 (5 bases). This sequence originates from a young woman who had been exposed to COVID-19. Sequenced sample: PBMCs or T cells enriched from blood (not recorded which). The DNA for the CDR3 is TGTGCCAGCACTATTTTGCAGGGCATTCAGCCCCAGCATTTT. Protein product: CASTILQGIQPQHF.